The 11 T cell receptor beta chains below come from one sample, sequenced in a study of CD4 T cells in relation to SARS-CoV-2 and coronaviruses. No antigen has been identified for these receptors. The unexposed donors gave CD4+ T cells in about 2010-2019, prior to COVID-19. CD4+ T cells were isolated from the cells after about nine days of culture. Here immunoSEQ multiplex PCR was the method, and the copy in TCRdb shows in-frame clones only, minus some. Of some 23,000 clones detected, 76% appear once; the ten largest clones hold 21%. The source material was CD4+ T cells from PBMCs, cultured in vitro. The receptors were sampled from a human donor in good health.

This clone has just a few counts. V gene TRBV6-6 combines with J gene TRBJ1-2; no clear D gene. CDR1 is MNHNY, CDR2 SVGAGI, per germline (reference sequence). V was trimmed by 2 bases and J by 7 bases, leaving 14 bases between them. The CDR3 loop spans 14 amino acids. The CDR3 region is CASSYPTQTGGYTF. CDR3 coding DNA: TGTGCCAGCAGTTACCCGACACAGACGGGTGGCTACACCTTC.

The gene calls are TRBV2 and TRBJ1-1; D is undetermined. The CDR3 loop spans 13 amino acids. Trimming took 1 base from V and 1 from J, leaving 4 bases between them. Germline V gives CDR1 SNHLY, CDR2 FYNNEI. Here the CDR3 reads CASSEGWNTEAFF. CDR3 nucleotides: TGTGCCAGCAGTGAAGGGTGGAACACTGAAGCTTTCTTT.

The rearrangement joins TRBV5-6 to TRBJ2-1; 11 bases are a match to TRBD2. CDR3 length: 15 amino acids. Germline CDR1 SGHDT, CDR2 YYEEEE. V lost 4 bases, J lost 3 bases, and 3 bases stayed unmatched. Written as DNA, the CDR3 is TGTGCCAGCAGCGCGGGACTAGCGGACTACAATGAGCAGTTCTTC. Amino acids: CASSAGLADYNEQFF.

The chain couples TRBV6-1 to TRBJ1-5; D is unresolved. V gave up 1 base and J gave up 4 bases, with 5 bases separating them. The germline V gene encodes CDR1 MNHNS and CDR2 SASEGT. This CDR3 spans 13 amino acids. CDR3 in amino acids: CASSEGRNQPQHF. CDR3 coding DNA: TGTGCCAGCAGTGAAGGCAGAAATCAGCCCCAGCATTTT.

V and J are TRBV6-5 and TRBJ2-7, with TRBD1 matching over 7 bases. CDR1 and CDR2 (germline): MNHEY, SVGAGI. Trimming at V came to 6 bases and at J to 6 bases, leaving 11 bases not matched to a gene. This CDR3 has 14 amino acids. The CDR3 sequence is CASSSVTGATEQYF. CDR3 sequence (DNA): TGTGCCAGCAGCAGTGTAACAGGGGCGACCGAGCAGTACTTC.

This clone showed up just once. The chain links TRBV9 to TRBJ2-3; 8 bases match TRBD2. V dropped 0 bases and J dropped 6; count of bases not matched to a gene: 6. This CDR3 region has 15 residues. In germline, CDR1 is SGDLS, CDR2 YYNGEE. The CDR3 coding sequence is TGTGCCAGCAGCGTAGGCGGGGGGCCGTGGGATACGCAGTATTTT. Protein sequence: CASSVGGGPWDTQYF.

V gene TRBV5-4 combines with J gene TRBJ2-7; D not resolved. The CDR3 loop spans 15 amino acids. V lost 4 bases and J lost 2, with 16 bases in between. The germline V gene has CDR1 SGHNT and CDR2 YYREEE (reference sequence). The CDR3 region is CASSPGLSKAYEQYF. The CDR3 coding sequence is TGTGCCAGCAGCCCGGGTCTTTCGAAGGCCTACGAGCAGTACTTC.

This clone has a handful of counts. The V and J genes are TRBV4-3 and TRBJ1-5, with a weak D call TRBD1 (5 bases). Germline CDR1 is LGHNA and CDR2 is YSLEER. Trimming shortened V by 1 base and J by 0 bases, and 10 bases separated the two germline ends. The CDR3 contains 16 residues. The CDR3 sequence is CASSQGAGNSNQPQHF. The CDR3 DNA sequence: TGCGCCAGCAGCCAAGGTGCAGGGAATAGCAATCAGCCCCAGCATTTT.

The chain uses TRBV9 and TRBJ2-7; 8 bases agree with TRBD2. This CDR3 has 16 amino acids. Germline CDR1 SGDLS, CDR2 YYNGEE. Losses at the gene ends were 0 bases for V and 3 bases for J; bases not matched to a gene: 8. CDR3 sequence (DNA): TGTGCCAGCAGCGTAGCGGGGGGGGGAAGGATCTACGAGCAGTACTTC. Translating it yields CASSVAGGGRIYEQYF. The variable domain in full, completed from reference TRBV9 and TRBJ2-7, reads DSGVTQTPKHLITATGQRVTLRCSPRSGDLSVYWYQQSLDQGLQFLIQYYNGEERAKGNILERFSAQQFPDLHSELNLSSLELGDSALYFCASSVAGGGRIYEQYFGPGTRLTVT.

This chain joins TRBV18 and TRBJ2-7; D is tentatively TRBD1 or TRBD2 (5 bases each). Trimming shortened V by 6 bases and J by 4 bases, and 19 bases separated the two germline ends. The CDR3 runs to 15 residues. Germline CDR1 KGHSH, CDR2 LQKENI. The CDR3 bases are TGTGCCAGCTCCCCAGGGACGGGGCTTAGTTACGAGCAGTACTTC. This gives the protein CASSPGTGLSYEQYF.

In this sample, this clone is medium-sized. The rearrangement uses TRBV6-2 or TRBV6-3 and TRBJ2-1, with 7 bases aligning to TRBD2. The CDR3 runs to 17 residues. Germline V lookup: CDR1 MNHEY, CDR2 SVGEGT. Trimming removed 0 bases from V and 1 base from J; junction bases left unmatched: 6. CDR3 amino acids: CASSYSLLRGSYNEQFF. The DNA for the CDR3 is TGTGCCAGCAGTTACTCCCTGTTGCGGGGGTCCTACAATGAGCAGTTCTTC.